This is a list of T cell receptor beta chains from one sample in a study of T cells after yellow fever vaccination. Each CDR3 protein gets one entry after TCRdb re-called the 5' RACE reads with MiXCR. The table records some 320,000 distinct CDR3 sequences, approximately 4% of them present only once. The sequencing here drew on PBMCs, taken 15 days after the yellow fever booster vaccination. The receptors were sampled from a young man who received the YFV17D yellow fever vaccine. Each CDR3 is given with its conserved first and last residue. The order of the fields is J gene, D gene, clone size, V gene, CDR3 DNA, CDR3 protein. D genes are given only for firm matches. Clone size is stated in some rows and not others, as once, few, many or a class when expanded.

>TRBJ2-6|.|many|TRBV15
TGTGCCACCAGCAGAGGTCTGCCAGGGAATGGTGGGGCCAACGTCCTGACTTTC
CATSRGLPGNGGANVLTF
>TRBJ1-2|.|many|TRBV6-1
TGTGCCAGCAGTCACAGGGATGGCTACACCTTC
CASSHRDGYTF
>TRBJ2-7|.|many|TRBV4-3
TGCGCCAGCAGCCAAGATCGGAGTGGGGGATCGGGGTACGAGCAGTACTTC
CASSQDRSGGSGYEQYF
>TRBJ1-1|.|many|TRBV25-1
TGTGCCAGCAGTGAGATGGCAGGGGTTCGGTACACTGAAGCTTTCTTT
CASSEMAGVRYTEAFF
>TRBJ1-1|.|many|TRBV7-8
TGTGCCAGCAGCTTAGGCCACGACACTGAAGCTTTCTTT
CASSLGHDTEAFF
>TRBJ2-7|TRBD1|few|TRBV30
TGTGCCTGGATGGGGTACGGGAACAGGGGGCCCTACGAGCAGTACTTC
CAWMGYGNRGPYEQYF
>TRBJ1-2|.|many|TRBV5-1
TGCGCCAGCAGCTTATCAGAGTTCTATGGCTACACCTTC
CASSLSEFYGYTF
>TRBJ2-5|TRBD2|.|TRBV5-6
TGTGCCAGCAGCGAATTAGCGGGGGAATACCAAGAGACCCAGTACTTC
CASSELAGEYQETQYF
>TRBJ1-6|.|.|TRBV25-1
TGTGCCAGCAGTGCGCGCCATTCATCACCCCTCCACTTT
CASSARHSSPLHF
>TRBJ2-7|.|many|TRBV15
TGTGCCACCAGCAGCGGTGGGGTTAGCGAGTACGAGCAGTACTTC
CATSSGGVSEYEQYF
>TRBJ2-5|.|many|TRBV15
TGTGCCACCAGCAGAGATTCACGTTTCCAAGAGACCCAGTACTTC
CATSRDSRFQETQYF
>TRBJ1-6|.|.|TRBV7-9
TGTGCCAGCAGCTCTGTTAATTCACCCCTCCACTTT
CASSSVNSPLHF
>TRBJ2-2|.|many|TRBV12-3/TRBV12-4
TGTGCCAGCAGGTCCATGGGGACCGGGGAGCTGTTTTTT
CASRSMGTGELFF
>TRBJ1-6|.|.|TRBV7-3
TGTGCCAGCAGCTTAATTTCAGGGGCAAATTCACCCCTCCACTTT
CASSLISGANSPLHF
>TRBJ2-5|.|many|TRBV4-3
TGCGCCAGCAGCCAAGGGGGATGGGGCCAGGGGGAGACCCAGTACTTC
CASSQGGWGQGETQYF
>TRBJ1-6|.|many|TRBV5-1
TGCGCCAGCAGCTCGTCAGACCCTCAGGCTTCACCCCTCCACTTT
CASSSSDPQASPLHF
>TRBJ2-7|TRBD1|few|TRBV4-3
TGCGCCAGCAGCCATAGGACAGGGACCTACGAGCAGTACTTC
CASSHRTGTYEQYF
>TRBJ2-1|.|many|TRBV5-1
TGCGCCAGCAGCTTTGTAGTTAGCTCCTACAATGAGCAGTTCTTC
CASSFVVSSYNEQFF
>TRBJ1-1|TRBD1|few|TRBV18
TGTGCCAGCTCAGCGACAGGGTATGACACTGAAGCTTTCTTT
CASSATGYDTEAFF
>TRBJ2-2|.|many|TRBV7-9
TGTGCCAGCAGCCCTAGCTCCCTAGCCGGCGGGGAGCTGTTTTTT
CASSPSSLAGGELFF
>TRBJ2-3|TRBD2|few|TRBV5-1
TGCGCCAGCAGCTTAGGACTAGCGGGGAGTTCGGATACGCAGTATTTT
CASSLGLAGSSDTQYF
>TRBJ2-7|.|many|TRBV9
TGTGCCAGCAGCGGAACCGGATGGGGGTCCGAGCAGTACTTC
CASSGTGWGSEQYF
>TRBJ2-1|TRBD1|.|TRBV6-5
TGTGCCAGCAAAACAGGGGGTTACAATGAGCAGTTCTTC
CASKTGGYNEQFF
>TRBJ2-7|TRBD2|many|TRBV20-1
TGCAGTGCTGCACTAGCGGACTACGAGCAGTACTTC
CSAALADYEQYF
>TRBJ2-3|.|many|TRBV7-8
TGTGCCAGCAGCCTCCCCGGGACTCCCCCCACAGATACGCAGTATTTT
CASSLPGTPPTDTQYF
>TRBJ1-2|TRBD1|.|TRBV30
TGTGCCTGGAACGGGGGACAGAACTATGGCTACACCTTC
CAWNGGQNYGYTF
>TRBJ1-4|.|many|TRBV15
TGTGCCACCAGCAGAGCAATAGCAACTAATGAAAAACTGTTTTTT
CATSRAIATNEKLFF
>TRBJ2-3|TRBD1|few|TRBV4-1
TGCGCCAGCAGCCGATGGGAGACAGGGACCACAGATACGCAGTATTTT
CASSRWETGTTDTQYF
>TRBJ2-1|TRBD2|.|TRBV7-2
TGTGCCAGCAGCTTACGAACTAGCGGGGGGGACAATGAGCAGTTCTTC
CASSLRTSGGDNEQFF
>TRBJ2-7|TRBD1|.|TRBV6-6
TGTGCCAGCACCACAGGGGGCCCCGGGGAGCAGTACTTC
CASTTGGPGEQYF
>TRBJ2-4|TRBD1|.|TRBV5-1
TGCGCCAGCAGCTTAGGCCTCAGGGGGATAGCCAAAAACATTCAGTACTTC
CASSLGLRGIAKNIQYF
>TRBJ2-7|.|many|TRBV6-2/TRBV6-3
TGTGCCAGCAGTTACTCTGCCGGGGCCGGACGCGAGCAGTACTTC
CASSYSAGAGREQYF
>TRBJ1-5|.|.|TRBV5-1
TGCGCCAGCAGCTTGGCCAGTGGTGGACTGCCCCAGCATTTT
CASSLASGGLPQHF
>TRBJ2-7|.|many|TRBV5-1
TGCGCCAGCAGCTTCGGCACGACTGGACCCGCGTACGAGCAGTACTTC
CASSFGTTGPAYEQYF
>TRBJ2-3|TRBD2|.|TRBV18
TGTGCCAGCTCGCATAGCTACAGCGGGGGAGCTCCTAGCACAGATACGCAGTATTTT
CASSHSYSGGAPSTDTQYF
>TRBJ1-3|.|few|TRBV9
TGTGCCAGCAGCGTAGCTAATCCAGGGTCTGGAAACACCATATATTTT
CASSVANPGSGNTIYF
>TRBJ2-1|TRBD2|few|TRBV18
TGTGCCAGCTCACAAGATAGCGGGGGTGGTGAGCAGTTCTTC
CASSQDSGGGEQFF
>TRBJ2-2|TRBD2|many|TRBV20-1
TGCAGTGCTATTCGGCGGGGGGTCACCGGGGAGCTGTTTTTT
CSAIRRGVTGELFF
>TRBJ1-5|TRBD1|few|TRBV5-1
TGCGCCAGCAGCAAGACCGGGACAGGGGGCCGTCAGCCCCAGCATTTT
CASSKTGTGGRQPQHF
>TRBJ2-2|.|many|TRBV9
TGTGCCAGCAGCGAGGGGGTCGGGGAGCTGTTTTTT
CASSEGVGELFF
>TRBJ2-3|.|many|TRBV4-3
TGCGCCAGCAGCCAAGAAGAAAGGGGGAGAGGAACAGATACGCAGTATTTT
CASSQEERGRGTDTQYF
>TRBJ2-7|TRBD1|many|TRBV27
TGTGCCAGCAGTTCCGACTCGACAGGGGACTACGAGCAGTACTTC
CASSSDSTGDYEQYF
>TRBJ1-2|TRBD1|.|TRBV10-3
TGTGCCATCGGACAGGAGCCTATCTATGGCTACACCTTC
CAIGQEPIYGYTF
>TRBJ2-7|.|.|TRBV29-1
TGCAGCGTTGAAGATTCCCCGGTCCGGTGCGAGCAGTACTTC
CSVEDSPVRCEQYF
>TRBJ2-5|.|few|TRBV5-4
TGTGCCAGCAGTCAGGAAGACCAAGAGACCCAGTACTTC
CASSQEDQETQYF
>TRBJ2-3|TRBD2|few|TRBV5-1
TGCGCCAGCAGCTTGGAGACTAGCGGGGGGGCTGATACGCAGTATTTT
CASSLETSGGADTQYF
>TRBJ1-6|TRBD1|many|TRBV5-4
TGTGCCAGCAGCTTCCAGGGGGGTAATTCACCCCTCCACTTT
CASSFQGGNSPLHF
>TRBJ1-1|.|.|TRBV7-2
TGTGCCAGCAGCCCGAGGTCAGCTCCGAGGGCTGAAGCTTTCTTT
CASSPRSAPRAEAFF
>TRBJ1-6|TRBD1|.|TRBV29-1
TGCAGCGCCCAGACAGGGGGTAGATCACCCCTCCACTTT
CSAQTGGRSPLHF
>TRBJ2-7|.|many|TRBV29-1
TGCAGCGTGCAGACAGCCTCCTACGAGCAGTACTTC
CSVQTASYEQYF
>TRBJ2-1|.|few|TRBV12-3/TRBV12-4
TGTGCCAGCAGTATAGACAGAAATGAGCAGTTCTTC
CASSIDRNEQFF
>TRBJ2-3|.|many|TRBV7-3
TGTGCCAGCAGCTTAAGCGCTTCAGATACGCAGTATTTT
CASSLSASDTQYF
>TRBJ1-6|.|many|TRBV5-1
TGCGCCAGCAGCTCGGGGAATTCACCCCTCCACTTT
CASSSGNSPLHF
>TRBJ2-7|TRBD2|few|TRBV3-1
TGTGCCAGCAGCCTCGATGGGACTAGCGGGTCCTACGAGCAGTACTTC
CASSLDGTSGSYEQYF